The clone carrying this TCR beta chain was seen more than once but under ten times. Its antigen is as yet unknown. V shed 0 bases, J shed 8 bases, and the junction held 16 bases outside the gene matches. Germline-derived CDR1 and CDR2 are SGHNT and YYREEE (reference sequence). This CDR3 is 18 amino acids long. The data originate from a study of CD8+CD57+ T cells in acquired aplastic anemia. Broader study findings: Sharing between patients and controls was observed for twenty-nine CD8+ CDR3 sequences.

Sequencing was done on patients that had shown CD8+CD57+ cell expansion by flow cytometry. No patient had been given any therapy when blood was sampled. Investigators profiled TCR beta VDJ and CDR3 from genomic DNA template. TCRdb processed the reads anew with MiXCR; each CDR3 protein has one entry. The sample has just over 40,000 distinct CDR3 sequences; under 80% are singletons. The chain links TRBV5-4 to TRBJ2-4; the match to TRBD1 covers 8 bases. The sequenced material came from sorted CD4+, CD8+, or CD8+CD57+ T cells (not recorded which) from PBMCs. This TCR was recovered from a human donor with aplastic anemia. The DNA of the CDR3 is TGTGCCAGCAGCTTGGAGTTTAATAGTCGGACAGGGCAGGACATTCAGTACTTC. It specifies CASSLEFNSRTGQDIQYF.